This TCR beta chain is from a study of cytomegalovirus exposure and HLA in healthy donors. Overall study findings and caveats: A few chains tied to CMV proved CMV antigen-specific in vitro. Later genetic work tied a missense DCLRE1C variant to beta-chain V and J trimming.

PCR involved 60 Vbeta and 13 Jbeta primers. Measured with immunoSEQ multiplex PCR; TCRdb has only the in-frame clones, and not every one. The sample includes 95,000 to 130,000 clones, approximately 80% of them seen just once. As concerns this clone: What it binds is not known.

Sample: PBMCs. The TCR was taken from a man in his thirties or forties in good health and CMV-seropositive.

In DNA form, the CDR3 reads TGTGCCAGCAGCTTAGACAGGGGGGCTGGTCAGCCCCAGCATTTT. Encoded protein: CASSLDRGAGQPQHF. This chain links TRBV5-6 with TRBJ1-5; 9 bases fit TRBD1. V was pared by 2 bases and J by 6 bases, with 6 bases of the junction left unmatched. The CDR3 is 15 amino acids. CDR1 is SGHDT and CDR2 is YYEEEE in the germline V gene.